A selection of T cell receptor beta chains follows, all from one sample in a study of PD-1 blockade in classical Hodgkin lymphoma. Here immunoSEQ multiplex PCR was the method, and the copy in TCRdb shows in-frame clones only, minus some. The table lists some 31,000 clones, roughly 70% of them singletons. This specimen consisted of peripheral blood mononuclear cells (PBMCs), obtained before the second cycle of nivolumab. The receptors were sampled from a human donor with classical Hodgkin lymphoma. Both conserved end residues are part of each CDR3. The D gene is left open where the match is weak. The size of a clone is reported for some rows only, either as once, few or many, or as a class for expanded clones.

v_call	d_call	j_call	clone_size	cdr3_nt	cdr3_aa
TRBV7-2	.	TRBJ2-1	.	TGTGCCAGCAGCTTAATGTTCGGGGCGGCGTACAATGAGCAGTTCTTC	CASSLMFGAAYNEQFF
TRBV18	TRBD1	TRBJ1-5	few	TGTGCCAGCTCGCCGACAGGGGTGAGTCAGCCCCAGCATTTT	CASSPTGVSQPQHF
TRBV7-3	.	TRBJ2-1	few	TGTGCCAGCAGCTTAGGGGGCCCGTTAAATGAGCAGTTCTTC	CASSLGGPLNEQFF
TRBV30	TRBD2	TRBJ2-6	.	TGTGCCTGGACCCACGGGAGGGTGGGTCTTGGTGGGGCCAACGTCCTGACTTTC	CAWTHGRVGLGGANVLTF
TRBV6-1	.	TRBJ1-1	.	TGTGCCAGCAGGGGGGGGATATACACTGAAGCTTTCTTT	CASRGGIYTEAFF
TRBV28	.	TRBJ2-3	medium-sized	TGTGCCAGCATCGGGAGGGGAGGGGGCGCGTTTTCACGTGCAGATACGCAGTATTTT	CASIGRGGGAFSRADTQYF
TRBV5-5	.	TRBJ2-7	.	TGTGCCAGCAGCTTGGGAGCGGATACCTACGAGCAGTACTTC	CASSLGADTYEQYF
TRBV28	.	TRBJ1-2	.	TGTGCCACTACAGCCGGGGGGGTATACGGCTACACCTTC	CATTAGGVYGYTF
TRBV7-2	.	TRBJ2-2	.	TGTGCCAGCAGCTCGGACAATGGTCGAACCGGGGAGCTGTTTTTT	CASSSDNGRTGELFF
TRBV27	.	TRBJ1-2	few	TGTGCCAGCAGTTTTCTAGGGGAGGTTAACTATGGCTACACCTTC	CASSFLGEVNYGYTF
TRBV5-1	TRBD1	TRBJ1-2	few	TGCGCCAGCAGCTGGGGACAGTATGGCTACACCTTC	CASSWGQYGYTF
TRBV2	.	TRBJ1-1	.	TGTGCCAGCAGTGAAGCACGGGTTGACACTGAAGCTTTCTTT	CASSEARVDTEAFF
TRBV7-6	TRBD1	TRBJ2-7	.	TGTGCCAGCAGCTTAGAACAGGGGTCCTACGAGCAGTACTTC	CASSLEQGSYEQYF
TRBV25-1	TRBD1	TRBJ1-2	.	TGTGCCAGCAGTGAACTCCGGACAGGGAATGGCTACACCTTC	CASSELRTGNGYTF
TRBV6-1	.	TRBJ2-3	.	TGTGCCAGCAGTGAGGCGATATTACCCCCCCCAGATACGCAGTATTTT	CASSEAILPPPDTQYF
TRBV19	.	TRBJ1-5	.	TGTGCCAGTAGTATATCGGGAAGGGGCAATCAGCCCCAGCATTTT	CASSISGRGNQPQHF
TRBV19	TRBD1	TRBJ2-3	.	TGTGCCAGTAGTTCCGGGACAGGGGGCTCTGATACGCAGTATTTT	CASSSGTGGSDTQYF
TRBV4-3	.	TRBJ1-5	few	TGCGCCAGCAGCTTGAATGCAGGGGTTGGACAGCCCCAGCATTTT	CASSLNAGVGQPQHF